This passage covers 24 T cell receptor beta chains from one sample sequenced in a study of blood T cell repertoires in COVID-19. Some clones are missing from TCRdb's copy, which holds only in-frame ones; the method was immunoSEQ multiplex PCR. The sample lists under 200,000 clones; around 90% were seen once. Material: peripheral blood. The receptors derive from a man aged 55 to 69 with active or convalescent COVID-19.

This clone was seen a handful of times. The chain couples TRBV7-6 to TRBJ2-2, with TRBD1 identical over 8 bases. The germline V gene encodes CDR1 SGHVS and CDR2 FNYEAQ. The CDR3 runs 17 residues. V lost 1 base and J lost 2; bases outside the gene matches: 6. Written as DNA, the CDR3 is TGTGCCAGCAGCTTAGGGGGTGGGACAGGCAACACCGGGGAGCTGTTTTTT. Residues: CASSLGGGTGNTGELFF.

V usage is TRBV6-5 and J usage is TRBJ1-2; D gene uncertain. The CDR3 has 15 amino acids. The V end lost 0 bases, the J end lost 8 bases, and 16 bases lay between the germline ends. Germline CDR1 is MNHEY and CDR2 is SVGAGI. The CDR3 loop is CASSYSWEATWGYTF. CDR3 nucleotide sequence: TGTGCCAGCAGTTACTCCTGGGAGGCGACTTGGGGCTACACCTTC.

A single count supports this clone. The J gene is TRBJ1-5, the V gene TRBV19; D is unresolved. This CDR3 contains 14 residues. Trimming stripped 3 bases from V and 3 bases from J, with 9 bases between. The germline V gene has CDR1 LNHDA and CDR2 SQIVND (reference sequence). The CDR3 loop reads CASSIGPVNQPQHF. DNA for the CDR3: TGTGCCAGTAGTATCGGTCCGGTCAATCAGCCCCAGCATTTT.

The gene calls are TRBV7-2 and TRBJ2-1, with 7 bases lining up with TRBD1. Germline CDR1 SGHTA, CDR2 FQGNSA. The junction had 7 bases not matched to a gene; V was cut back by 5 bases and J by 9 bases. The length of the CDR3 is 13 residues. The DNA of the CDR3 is TGTGCCAGCAGCCCACAGGGGCCGGGTGAGCAGTTCTTC. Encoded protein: CASSPQGPGEQFF.

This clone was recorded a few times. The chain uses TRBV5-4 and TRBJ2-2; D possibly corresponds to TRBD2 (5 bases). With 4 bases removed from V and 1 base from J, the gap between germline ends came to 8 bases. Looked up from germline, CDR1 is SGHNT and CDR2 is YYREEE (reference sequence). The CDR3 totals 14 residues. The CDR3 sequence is CASSRAENTGELFF. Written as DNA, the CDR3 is TGTGCCAGCAGCAGAGCGGAGAACACCGGGGAGCTGTTTTTT. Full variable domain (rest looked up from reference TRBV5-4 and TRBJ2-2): ETGVTQSPTHLIKTRGQQVTLRCSSQSGHNTVSWYQQALGQGPQFIFQYYREEENGRGNFPPRFSGLQFPNYSSELNVNALELDDSALYLCASSRAENTGELFFGEGSRLTVL.

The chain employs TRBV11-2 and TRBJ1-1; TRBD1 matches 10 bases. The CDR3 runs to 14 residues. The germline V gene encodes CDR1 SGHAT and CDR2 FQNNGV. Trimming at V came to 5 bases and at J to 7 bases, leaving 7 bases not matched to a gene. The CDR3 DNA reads TGTGCCAGCAGCACCGGGACAGGGGATGATGAAGCTTTCTTT. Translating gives CASSTGTGDDEAFF. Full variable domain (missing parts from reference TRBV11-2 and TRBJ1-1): EAGVAQSPRYKIIEKRQSVAFWCNPISGHATLYWYQQILGQGPKLLIQFQNNGVVDDSQLPKDRFSAERLKGVDSTLKIQPAKLEDSAVYLCASSTGTGDDEAFFGQGTRLTVV.

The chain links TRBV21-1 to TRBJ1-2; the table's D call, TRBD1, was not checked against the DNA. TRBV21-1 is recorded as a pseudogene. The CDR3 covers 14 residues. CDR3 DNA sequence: TGTGCCAGCAGCAAAGGGGGGCGGGCGTCGGGCTACACCTTC. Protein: CASSKGGRASGYTF.

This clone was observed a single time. CDR3 residues: CASSPRGNSPLHF. The CDR3 bases are TGTGCCAGCAGTCCCCGGGGAAATTCACCCCTCCACTTT. The chain carries TRBV27 and TRBJ1-6, with D hard to call. Germline CDR1 and CDR2: MNHEY and SMNVEV (reference sequence). The V end lost 5 bases, the J end lost 7 bases, and 9 bases lay between the germline ends. The CDR3 is made up of 13 amino acids.

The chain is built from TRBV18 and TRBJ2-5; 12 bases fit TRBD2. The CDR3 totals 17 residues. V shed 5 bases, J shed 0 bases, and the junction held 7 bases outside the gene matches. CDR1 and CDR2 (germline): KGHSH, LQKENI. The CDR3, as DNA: TGTGCCAGCTCATTCCTACTAGCGGGGGGAGACCAAGAGACCCAGTACTTC. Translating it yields CASSFLLAGGDQETQYF.

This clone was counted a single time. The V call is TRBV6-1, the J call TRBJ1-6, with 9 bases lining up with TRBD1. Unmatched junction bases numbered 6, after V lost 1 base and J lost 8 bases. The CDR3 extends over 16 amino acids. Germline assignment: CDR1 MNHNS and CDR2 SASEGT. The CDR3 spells CASSEGTGVRYSPLHF. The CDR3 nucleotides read TGTGCCAGCAGTGAAGGGACAGGGGTGAGGTATTCACCCCTCCACTTT.

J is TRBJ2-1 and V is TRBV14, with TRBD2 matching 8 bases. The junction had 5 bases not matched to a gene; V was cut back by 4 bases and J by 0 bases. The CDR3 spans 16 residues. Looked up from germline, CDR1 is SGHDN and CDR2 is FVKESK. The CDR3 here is CASSPPGGTSYNEQFF. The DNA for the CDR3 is TGTGCCAGCAGCCCGCCGGGAGGGACCTCCTACAATGAGCAGTTCTTC.

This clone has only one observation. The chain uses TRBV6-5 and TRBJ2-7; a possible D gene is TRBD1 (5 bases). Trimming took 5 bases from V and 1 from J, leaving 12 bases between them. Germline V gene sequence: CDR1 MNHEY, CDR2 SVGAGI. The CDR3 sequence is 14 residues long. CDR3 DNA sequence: TGTGCCAGCAGTCGGCAGGGAAATTCCTACGAGCAGTACTTC. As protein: CASSRQGNSYEQYF.

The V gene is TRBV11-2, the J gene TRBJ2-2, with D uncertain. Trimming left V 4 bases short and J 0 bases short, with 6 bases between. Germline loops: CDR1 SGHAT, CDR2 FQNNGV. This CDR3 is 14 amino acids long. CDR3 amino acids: CASSSLSNTGELFF. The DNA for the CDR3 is TGTGCCAGCAGCTCTCTTTCGAACACCGGGGAGCTGTTTTTT.

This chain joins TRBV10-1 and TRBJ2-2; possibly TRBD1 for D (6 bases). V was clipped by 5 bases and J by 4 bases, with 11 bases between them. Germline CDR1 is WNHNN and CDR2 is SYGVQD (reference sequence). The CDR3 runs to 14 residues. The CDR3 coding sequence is TGCGCCAGCAGTCCGGGACACGCCACCGGGGAGCTGTTTTTT. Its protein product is CASSPGHATGELFF.

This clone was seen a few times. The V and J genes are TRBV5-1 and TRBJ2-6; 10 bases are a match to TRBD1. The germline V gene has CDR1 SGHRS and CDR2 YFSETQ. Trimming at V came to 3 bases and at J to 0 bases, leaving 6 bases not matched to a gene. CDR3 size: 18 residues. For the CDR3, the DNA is TGCGCCAGCAGCTCCAGACAGGGGGCTGGCTCTGGGGCCAACGTCCTGACTTTC. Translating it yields CASSSRQGAGSGANVLTF.

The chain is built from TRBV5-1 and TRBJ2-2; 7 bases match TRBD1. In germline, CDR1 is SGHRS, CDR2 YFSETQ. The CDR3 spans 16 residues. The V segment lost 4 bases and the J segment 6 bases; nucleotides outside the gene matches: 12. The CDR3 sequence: CASSPTDRVYAGELFF. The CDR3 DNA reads TGCGCCAGCAGCCCCACCGACAGGGTTTATGCCGGGGAGCTGTTTTTT.

The CDR3 loop is CASSPGLQETQYF. As DNA, the CDR3 is TGTGCCAGCTCACCGGGACTCCAAGAGACCCAGTACTTC. This chain links TRBV18 with TRBJ2-5; possible D gene TRBD2, 6 bases. The V end lost 3 bases, the J end lost 1 base, and 6 bases lay between the germline ends. CDR3 size: 13 residues. CDR1 and CDR2 (germline): KGHSH, LQKENI.

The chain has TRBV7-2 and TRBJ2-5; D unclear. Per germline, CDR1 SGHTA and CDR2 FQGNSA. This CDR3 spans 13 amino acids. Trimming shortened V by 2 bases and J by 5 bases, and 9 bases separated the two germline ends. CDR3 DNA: TGTGCCAGCAGCTTATCTTTATTGGAGACCCAGTACTTC. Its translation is CASSLSLLETQYF.

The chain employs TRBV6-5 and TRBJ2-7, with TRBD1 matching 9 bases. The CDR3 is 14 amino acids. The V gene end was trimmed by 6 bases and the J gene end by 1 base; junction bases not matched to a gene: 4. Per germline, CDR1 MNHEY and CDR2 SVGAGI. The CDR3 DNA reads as TGTGCCAGCAGACAGGGGGCGCGGTCCTACGAGCAGTACTTC. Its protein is CASRQGARSYEQYF.

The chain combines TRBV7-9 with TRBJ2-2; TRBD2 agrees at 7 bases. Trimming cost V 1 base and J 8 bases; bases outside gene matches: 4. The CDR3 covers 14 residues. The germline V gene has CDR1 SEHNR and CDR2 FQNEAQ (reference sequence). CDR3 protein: CASSLGGGRGELFF. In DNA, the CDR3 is TGTGCCAGCAGCTTAGGAGGCGGGAGAGGGGAGCTGTTTTTT.

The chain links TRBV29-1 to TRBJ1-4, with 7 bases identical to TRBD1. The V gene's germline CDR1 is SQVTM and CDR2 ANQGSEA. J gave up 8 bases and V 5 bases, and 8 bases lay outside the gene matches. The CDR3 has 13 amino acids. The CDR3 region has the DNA TGCAGCGTTATTGATGACAGGGACGAAAAACTGTTTTTT. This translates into CSVIDDRDEKLFF.

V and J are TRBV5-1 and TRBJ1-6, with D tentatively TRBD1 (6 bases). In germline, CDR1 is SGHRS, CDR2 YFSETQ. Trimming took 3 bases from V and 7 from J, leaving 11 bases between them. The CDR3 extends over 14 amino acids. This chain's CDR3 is CASSSDSLNSPLHF. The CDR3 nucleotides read TGCGCCAGCAGCTCGGACAGCCTGAATTCACCCCTCCACTTT.

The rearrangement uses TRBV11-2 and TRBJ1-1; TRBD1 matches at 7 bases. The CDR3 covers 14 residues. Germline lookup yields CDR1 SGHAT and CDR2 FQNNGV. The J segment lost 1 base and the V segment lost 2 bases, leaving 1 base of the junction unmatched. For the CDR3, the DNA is TGTGCCAGCAGCTTATACAGGGGGAACACTGAAGCTTTCTTT. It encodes CASSLYRGNTEAFF.

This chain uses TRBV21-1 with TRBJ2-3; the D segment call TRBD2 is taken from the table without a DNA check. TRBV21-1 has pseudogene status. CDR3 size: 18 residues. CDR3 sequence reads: CASPRAGAPFKSTDTQYF. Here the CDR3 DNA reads TGTGCCAGCCCCAGAGCGGGGGCCCCGTTTAAGAGCACAGATACGCAGTATTTT.